One sample yielded the 27 T cell receptor beta chains listed below, sequenced in a study of early T cells in non-severe SARS-CoV-2 infection. TCRdb ran MiXCR on the 5' RACE reads and lists one entry per CDR3 protein. The repertoire holds roughly 68,000 distinct CDR3 sequences, 4% to 5.5% seen once, with approximately 5.4% in the top ten. Source material: whole blood. These receptors were collected from an adult who was a healthcare worker with PCR-confirmed SARS-CoV-2 infection or an uninfected control (not recorded which).

On this clonotype itself: A much larger clone sits a single nucleotide away, making a read error possible. The V and J genes are TRBV27 and TRBJ2-2; D is perhaps TRBD1 (5 bases). CDR1 MNHEY and CDR2 SMNVEV come from the germline V gene (reference sequence). The V and J ends lost 8 bases and 5 bases respectively, with 15 bases between them. The CDR3 totals 14 residues. This chain's CDR3 is CASGWGGETGELFF. DNA for the CDR3: TGTGCCAGCGGATGGGGCGGCGAAACCGGGGAGCTGTTTTTT.

J is TRBJ1-4 and V is TRBV28; no reliable D call. V lost 8 bases, J lost 0 bases, and 7 bases lay in between. This CDR3 region has 13 residues. In germline, CDR1 is MDHEN, CDR2 SYDVKM. CDR3 sequence: CASLTPTNEKLFF. CDR3 coding DNA: TGTGCCAGCCTAACGCCAACTAATGAAAAACTGTTTTTT.

This clonotype came up many times. J is TRBJ2-3 and V is TRBV10-1; 7 bases fit TRBD2. The V and J ends lost 6 bases and 11 bases, in that order; junction bases with no gene match: 23. This CDR3 is 17 amino acids long. Germline values: CDR1 WNHNN, CDR2 SYGVQD (reference sequence). The CDR3 reads CASSQGAGREARGMQYF. CDR3 sequence (DNA): TGCGCCAGCAGCCAAGGGGCTGGACGGGAGGCAAGGGGAATGCAGTATTTT.

This clonotype has a count of ten or more. This CDR3 reads CASSAGQGNSPLHF. The CDR3 region has the DNA TGCGCCAGCAGCGCGGGACAGGGGAATTCACCCCTCCACTTT. The chain joins TRBV5-1 to TRBJ1-6, with 10 bases matching TRBD1. CDR1 and CDR2 (germline): SGHRS, YFSETQ. The CDR3 extends over 14 amino acids. Germline trimming cut 4 bases from V and 7 bases from J; bases unmatched to any gene: 2.

This clonotype was seen ten or more times. The chain recombines TRBV5-1 with TRBJ1-4; D is undetermined. CDR1 is SGHRS, CDR2 YFSETQ, per germline. V gave up 7 bases and J gave up 8 bases, with 18 bases separating them. CDR3 length: 14 residues. The CDR3 here is CASGATPTREKLFF. The CDR3 coding sequence is TGCGCCAGCGGAGCAACTCCTACCCGCGAAAAACTGTTTTTT.

This clonotype has a count of ten or more. This rearrangement joins TRBV19 to TRBJ2-7, with D unresolved. CDR1 and CDR2 (germline): LNHDA, SQIVND (reference sequence). The CDR3 spans 14 residues. Trimming took 0 bases from V and 3 from J, leaving 9 bases between them. This chain's CDR3 is CASSIEADYYEQYF. CDR3 in DNA: TGTGCCAGTAGTATAGAGGCGGATTACTACGAGCAGTACTTC.

This clonotype was observed at least ten times. The chain has TRBV7-8 and TRBJ2-6; weak D call: TRBD1 (6 bases). The ends were cut back, 4 bases at V and 2 bases at J, with 15 bases in the middle. The CDR3 has 17 residues. Germline loops: CDR1 SGHVS, CDR2 FQNEAQ. CDR3 sequence (DNA): TGTGCCAGCAGCTCCCCTACAGGGACGGCTGGGGCCAACGTCCTGACTTTC. Its translation is CASSSPTGTAGANVLTF.

This clonotype was seen many times. The J gene is TRBJ1-2, the V gene TRBV7-2, with a possible D match to TRBD1 (6 bases). V was shortened by 1 base and J by 8 bases, with 17 bases between the two germline ends. CDR3 length: 15 residues. The germline gives CDR1 SGHTA, CDR2 FQGNSA. Here the CDR3 DNA reads TGTGCCAGCAGCTTAGAGGGGGTCACTCGACGAGGCTACACCTTC. Amino acid sequence: CASSLEGVTRRGYTF.

This clonotype was observed at least ten times. The chain carries TRBV5-8 and TRBJ1-2; no clear D gene. The germline gives CDR1 SGHTS, CDR2 YDEGEE. The CDR3 has 13 amino acids. The germline V and J ends were trimmed by 2 bases and 5 bases, with 10 bases remaining between them. CDR3 sequence: CASSFGFEYGYTF. The CDR3 nucleotides are TGTGCCAGCAGCTTTGGGTTCGAATATGGCTACACCTTC.

This clonotype was seen repeatedly, ten times or more. The gene calls are TRBV12-5 and TRBJ2-2; 9 bases line up with TRBD1. V was pared by 5 bases and J by 0 bases, with 7 bases of the junction left unmatched. The CDR3 is 17 amino acids. Germline-derived CDR1 and CDR2 are LGHNT and FRNRAP. CDR3 coding DNA: TGTGCTAGTGGTCCAGGGACAGGGAACGCGAACACCGGGGAGCTGTTTTTT. Amino acid sequence: CASGPGTGNANTGELFF. The full variable domain, with the rest looked up from reference TRBV12-5 and TRBJ2-2, is DARVTQTPRHKVTEMGQEVTMRCQPILGHNTVFWYRQTMMQGLELLAYFRNRAPLDDSGMPKDRFSAEMPDATLATLKIQPSEPRDSAVYFCASGPGTGNANTGELFFGEGSRLTVL.

This clonotype was observed a handful of times. The V call is TRBV5-6, the J call TRBJ1-2; D gene ambiguous. From germline, CDR1 is SGHDT and CDR2 YYEEEE. Trimming cost V 4 bases and J 4 bases, with 20 bases left between them. CDR3 length: 16 residues. The CDR3 is CASSTLWAEEAYGYTF. The DNA for the CDR3 is TGTGCCAGCAGCACCCTTTGGGCCGAAGAAGCCTATGGCTACACCTTC.

At least ten counts were recorded for this clonotype. The chain recombines TRBV12-3 or TRBV12-4 with TRBJ1-1; no clear D gene. The CDR3 spans 10 residues. CDR3 nucleotides: TGTGTTCTGAGGGACACTGAAGCTTTCTTT. Translated: CVLRDTEAFF.

This clonotype was seen a handful of times. V gene TRBV20-1 combines with J gene TRBJ2-7; 9 bases are shared with TRBD2. From germline, CDR1 is DFQATT and CDR2 SNEGSKA (reference sequence). With 0 bases clipped from V and 5 bases from J, the junction kept 11 bases outside the gene matches. CDR3 length equals 16 residues. This chain's CDR3 is CSARDPSGVRGDEQYF. CDR3 bases: TGCAGTGCTAGAGACCCTAGCGGGGTCCGGGGCGACGAGCAGTACTTC.

This clonotype was seen at least ten times. V gene TRBV10-1 combines with J gene TRBJ2-5; D may be TRBD1 or TRBD2 (5 bases each). Trimming took 4 bases from V and 1 from J, leaving 13 bases between them. CDR1 and CDR2 from the germline V gene are WNHNN and SYGVQD (reference sequence). The CDR3 totals 15 residues. CDR3 sequence: CASSAGRFVQETQYF. CDR3 DNA sequence: TGCGCCAGCAGTGCGGGACGCTTTGTCCAAGAGACCCAGTACTTC.

With regard to this clonotype: A read error may be the cause here, since a much bigger clone is one base away. The CDR3 region has the DNA TGTGCCGGCAGTCCGCTTGTTTCGAACACTGAAGCTTTCTTT. Translating gives CAGSPLVSNTEAFF. The chain combines TRBV14 with TRBJ1-1; no reliable D call. The CDR3 is 14 residues long. Germline CDR1 and CDR2: SGHDN and FVKESK.

The V gene is TRBV10-3, the J gene TRBJ2-1; 7 nucleotides align to TRBD2. Germline CDR1 reads ENHRY; CDR2 reads SYGVKD. The CDR3 runs to 14 residues. V shed 3 bases, J shed 4 bases, and the junction held 3 bases outside the gene matches. As DNA, the CDR3 is TGTGCCATCAGTGATGGGACTACTTACAATGAGCAGTTCTTC. Amino acids: CAISDGTTYNEQFF.

The rearrangement joins TRBV7-3 to TRBJ1-3; D uncertain. The CDR3 contains 13 residues. Trimming cost V 5 bases and J 4 bases, with 9 bases left between them. The germline CDR1 and CDR2 sequences are SGHTA and FQGTGA. CDR3 residues: CASSPGTGNTIYF. DNA for the CDR3: TGTGCCAGCAGCCCAGGCACCGGAAACACCATATATTTT. The whole variable domain, remainder taken from reference TRBV7-3 and TRBJ1-3, is GAGVSQTPSNKVTEKGKYVELRCDPISGHTALYWYRQSLGQGPEFLIYFQGTGAADDSGLPNDRFFAVRPEGSVSTLKIQRTERGDSAVYLCASSPGTGNTIYFGEGSWLTVV.

This clonotype was counted ten times or more. The chain is built from TRBV10-1 and TRBJ2-1; D may be TRBD1 (6 bases). Germline assignment: CDR1 WNHNN and CDR2 SYGVQD (reference sequence). This CDR3 spans 17 amino acids. The V and J ends lost 3 bases and 7 bases respectively, with 22 bases between them. The CDR3 region is CASSDTSGQRIRNEQFF. DNA of the CDR3: TGCGCCAGCAGTGATACGTCCGGACAGAGAATTCGGAATGAGCAGTTCTTC.

At least ten counts were recorded for this clonotype. This rearrangement joins TRBV20-1 to TRBJ2-1, with D unclear. V was pared by 3 bases and J by 6 bases, with 6 bases between. The CDR3 runs to 11 residues. Germline-derived CDR1 and CDR2 are DFQATT and SNEGSKA (reference sequence). CDR3 bases: TGCAGTGCTAGGGGCGGCAATGAGCAGTTCTTC. Its translation: CSARGGNEQFF.

This clonotype has a count of ten or more. The chain employs TRBV4-3 and TRBJ2-6, with D possibly called TRBD1 or TRBD2 (5 bases each). Per germline, CDR1 LGHNA and CDR2 YSLEER. The CDR3 has 16 residues. Trimming removed 0 bases at V and 2 bases at J, with 8 bases between. The DNA for the CDR3 is TGCGCCAGCAGCCAAGATGTGGGGGCTGGGGCCAACGTCCTGACTTTC. This sequence encodes CASSQDVGAGANVLTF.

The genes are TRBV12-3 or TRBV12-4 and TRBJ2-7, with 10 bases identical to TRBD1. This CDR3 is built from 14 residues. V shed 7 bases, J shed 3 bases, and the junction held 6 bases outside the gene matches. Here the CDR3 DNA reads TGTGCCAGCAACCGCCGGGACAGGGGCTACGAGCAGTACTTC. Encoded protein: CASNRRDRGYEQYF.

The chain's CDR3 is CSVYEAVNTEAFF. The CDR3 DNA reads TGCAGCGTTTACGAAGCGGTCAACACTGAAGCTTTCTTT. This chain uses TRBV29-1 with TRBJ1-1; D gene ambiguous. Germline CDR1 SQVTM, CDR2 ANQGSEA. This CDR3 is built from 13 residues. V lost 5 bases, J lost 2 bases, and 12 bases lay in between.

This clonotype was counted between two and nine times. The chain employs TRBV20-1 and TRBJ2-1; D tentatively fits TRBD1 or TRBD2 (5 bases each). This CDR3 is built from 14 residues. The germline CDR1 and CDR2 sequences are DFQATT and SNEGSKA (reference sequence). V lost 6 bases, J lost 9 bases, and 21 bases lay in between. The CDR3: CSAITGTSPTEQFF. The CDR3 DNA is TGCAGTGCAATAACCGGGACGTCGCCTACTGAGCAGTTCTTC.

The table lists this clonotype with many counts. The J gene is TRBJ1-2, the V gene TRBV10-3; TRBD1 matches 9 bases. This CDR3 region has 14 residues. V shed 5 bases, J shed 7 bases, and the junction held 8 bases outside the gene matches. Germline assignment: CDR1 ENHRY and CDR2 SYGVKD. This CDR3 is CAISYPGTGSGYTF. CDR3 nucleotide sequence: TGTGCCATCAGTTACCCCGGGACAGGGTCTGGCTACACCTTC.

This clonotype was detected ten times or more. The chain joins TRBV12-3 or TRBV12-4 to TRBJ2-2; 7 nucleotides agree with TRBD1. There are 14 residues in the CDR3. The J segment lost 2 bases and the V segment lost 9 bases, leaving 6 bases of the junction unmatched. CDR3 protein: CASSRGINTGELFF. The CDR3 DNA reads as TGTGCCAGTTCCAGGGGGATCAACACCGGGGAGCTGTTTTTT.

This clonotype was counted at least ten times. This chain's CDR3 is CSAQQGLRNTEAFF. The CDR3, as DNA: TGCAGTGCCCAACAGGGTTTAAGGAACACTGAAGCTTTCTTT. V usage is TRBV20-1 and J usage is TRBJ1-1; TRBD1 is a possible D gene (6 bases). The CDR3 sequence is 14 residues long. The germline V gene encodes CDR1 DFQATT and CDR2 SNEGSKA (reference sequence). Trimming removed 6 bases from V and 1 base from J, with 15 bases in between.

This clonotype was counted many times. V gene TRBV7-2 combines with J gene TRBJ2-5, with D tentatively TRBD2 (5 bases). V shed 0 bases and J shed 5 bases, with 13 bases lying between them. Germline lookup yields CDR1 SGHTA and CDR2 FQGNSA. The CDR3 runs 15 residues. The DNA of the CDR3 is TGTGCCAGCAGCTTAGCCGGCCTAGCTCGGGAGACCCAGTACTTC. Protein product: CASSLAGLARETQYF.